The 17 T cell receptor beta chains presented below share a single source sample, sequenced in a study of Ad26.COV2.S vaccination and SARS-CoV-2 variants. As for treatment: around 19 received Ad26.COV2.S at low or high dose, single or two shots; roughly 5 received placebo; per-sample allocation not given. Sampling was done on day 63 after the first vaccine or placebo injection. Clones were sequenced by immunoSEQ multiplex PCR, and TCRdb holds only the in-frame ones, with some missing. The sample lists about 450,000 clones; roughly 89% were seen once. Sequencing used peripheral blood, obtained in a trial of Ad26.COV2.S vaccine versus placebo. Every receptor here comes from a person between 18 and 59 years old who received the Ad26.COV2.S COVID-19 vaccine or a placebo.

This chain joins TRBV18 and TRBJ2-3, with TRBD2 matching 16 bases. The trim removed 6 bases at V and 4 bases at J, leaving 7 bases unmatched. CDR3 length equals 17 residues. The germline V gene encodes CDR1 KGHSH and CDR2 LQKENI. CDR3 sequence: CASSPGTSGGAADTQYF. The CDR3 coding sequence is TGTGCCAGCTCGCCCGGGACTAGCGGGGGGGCCGCAGATACGCAGTATTTT.

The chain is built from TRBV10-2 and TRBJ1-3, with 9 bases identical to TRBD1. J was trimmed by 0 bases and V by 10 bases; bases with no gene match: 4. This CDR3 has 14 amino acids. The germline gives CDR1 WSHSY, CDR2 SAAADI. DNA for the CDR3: TGCGCCACCGCGACAGGGGGCTCTGGAAACACCATATATTTT. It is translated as CATATGGSGNTIYF.

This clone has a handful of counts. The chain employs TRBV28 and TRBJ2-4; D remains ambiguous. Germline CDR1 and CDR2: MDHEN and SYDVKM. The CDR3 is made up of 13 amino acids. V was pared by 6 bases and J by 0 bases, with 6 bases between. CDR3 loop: CASRDLAKNIQYF. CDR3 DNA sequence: TGTGCCAGCAGAGATCTAGCCAAAAACATTCAGTACTTC.

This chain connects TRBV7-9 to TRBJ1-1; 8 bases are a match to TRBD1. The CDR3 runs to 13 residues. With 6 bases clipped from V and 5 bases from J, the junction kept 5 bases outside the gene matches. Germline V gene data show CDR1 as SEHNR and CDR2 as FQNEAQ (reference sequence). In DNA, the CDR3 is TGTGCCAGCAGTCGGACAGGGAAGACTGAAGCTTTCTTT. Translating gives CASSRTGKTEAFF.

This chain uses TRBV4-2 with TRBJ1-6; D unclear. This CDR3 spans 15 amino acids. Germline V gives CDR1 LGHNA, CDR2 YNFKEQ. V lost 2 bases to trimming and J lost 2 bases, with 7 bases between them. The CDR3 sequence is CASSQTDPYNSPLHF. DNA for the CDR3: TGTGCCAGCAGCCAAACCGACCCCTATAATTCACCCCTCCACTTT.

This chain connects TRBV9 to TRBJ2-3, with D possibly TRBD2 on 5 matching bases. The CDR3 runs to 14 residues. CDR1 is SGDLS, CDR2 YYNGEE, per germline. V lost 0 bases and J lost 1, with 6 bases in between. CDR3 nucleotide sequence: TGTGCCAGCAGCGTAGGGAGGCGCACAGATACGCAGTATTTT. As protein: CASSVGRRTDTQYF.

The CDR3 protein is CASSLNGGHQPQHF. For the CDR3, the DNA is TGTGCCAGCAGCTTAAACGGGGGTCATCAGCCCCAGCATTTT. V usage is TRBV7-2 and J usage is TRBJ1-5, with D possibly TRBD1 on 5 matching bases. V lost 2 bases to trimming and J lost 5 bases, with 10 bases between them. This CDR3 has 14 residues. Germline V lookup: CDR1 SGHTA, CDR2 FQGNSA. The whole variable domain, remainder taken from reference TRBV7-2 and TRBJ1-5, is GAGVSQSPSNKVTEKGKDVELRCDPISGHTALYWYRQSLGQGLEFLIYFQGNSAPDKSGLPSDRFSAERTGGSVSTLTIQRTQQEDSAVYLCASSLNGGHQPQHFGDGTRLSIL.

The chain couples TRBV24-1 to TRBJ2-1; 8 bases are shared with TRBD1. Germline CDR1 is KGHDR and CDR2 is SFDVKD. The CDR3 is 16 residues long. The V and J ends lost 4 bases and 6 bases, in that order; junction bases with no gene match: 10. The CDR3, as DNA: TGTGCCACCAGTGACCCTGGACAGGGTAGGGGCAATGAGCAGTTCTTC. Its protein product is CATSDPGQGRGNEQFF.

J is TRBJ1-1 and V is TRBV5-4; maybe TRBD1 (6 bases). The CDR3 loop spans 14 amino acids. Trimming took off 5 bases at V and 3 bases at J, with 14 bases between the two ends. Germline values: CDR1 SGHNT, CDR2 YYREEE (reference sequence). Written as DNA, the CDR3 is TGTGCCAGCAGAGGAGGGGGGCTCGACACTGAAGCTTTCTTT. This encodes CASRGGGLDTEAFF. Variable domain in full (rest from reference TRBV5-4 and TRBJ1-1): ETGVTQSPTHLIKTRGQQVTLRCSSQSGHNTVSWYQQALGQGPQFIFQYYREEENGRGNFPPRFSGLQFPNYSSELNVNALELDDSALYLCASRGGGLDTEAFFGQGTRLTVV.

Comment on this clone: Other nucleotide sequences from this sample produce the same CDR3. CDR3 bases: TGTGCCAGCAGCGTGGGGGGGCAGTCCTACAATGAGCAGTTCTTC. Translated: CASSVGGQSYNEQFF. The chain employs TRBV9 and TRBJ2-1; D perhaps matches TRBD2 (7 bases). Germline CDR1 and CDR2: SGDLS and YYNGEE. The CDR3 runs to 15 residues. V lost 2 bases, J lost 1 base, and 10 bases lay in between.

In nucleotides, the CDR3 is TGCGCCAGCAGTCGAGGGGTAACCGGGGAGCTGTTTTTT. Its protein is CASSRGVTGELFF. V gene TRBV4-3 combines with J gene TRBJ2-2; D assignment may be TRBD1 or TRBD2 (5 bases each). The CDR3 is 13 residues long. Trimming removed 6 bases at V and 5 bases at J, with 10 bases between. Per the germline V gene, CDR1 is LGHNA and CDR2 is YSLEER.

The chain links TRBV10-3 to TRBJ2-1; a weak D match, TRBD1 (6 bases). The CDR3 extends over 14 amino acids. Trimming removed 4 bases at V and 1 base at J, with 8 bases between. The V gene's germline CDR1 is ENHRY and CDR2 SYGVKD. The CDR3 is CAISGQVSYNEQFF. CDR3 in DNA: TGTGCCATCAGTGGACAGGTATCCTACAATGAGCAGTTCTTC.

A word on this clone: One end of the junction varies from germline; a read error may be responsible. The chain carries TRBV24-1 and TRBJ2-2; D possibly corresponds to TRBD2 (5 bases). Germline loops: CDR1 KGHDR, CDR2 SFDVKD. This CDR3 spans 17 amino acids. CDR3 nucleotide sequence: TGTGCCACCAGTGACGTTGCCCGGCCAGAGGAACACCGGGGAGCTGTTTTT. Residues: CATSDVARPEEHRGAVF.

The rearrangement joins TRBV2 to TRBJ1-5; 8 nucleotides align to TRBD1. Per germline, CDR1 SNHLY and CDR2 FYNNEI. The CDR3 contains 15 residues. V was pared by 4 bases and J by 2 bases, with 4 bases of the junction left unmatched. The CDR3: CASSVQTGGNQPQHF. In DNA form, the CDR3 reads TGTGCCAGCAGTGTACAGACAGGGGGCAATCAGCCCCAGCATTTT.

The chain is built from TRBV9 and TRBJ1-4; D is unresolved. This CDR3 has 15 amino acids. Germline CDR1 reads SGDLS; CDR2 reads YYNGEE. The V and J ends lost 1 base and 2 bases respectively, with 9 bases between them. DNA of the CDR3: TGTGCCAGCAGCGTACGCGGGTTCACTAATGAAAAACTGTTTTTT. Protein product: CASSVRGFTNEKLFF.

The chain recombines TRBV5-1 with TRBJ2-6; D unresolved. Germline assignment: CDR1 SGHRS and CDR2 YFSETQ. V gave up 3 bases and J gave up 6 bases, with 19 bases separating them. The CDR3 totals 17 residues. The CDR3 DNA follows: TGCGCCAGCAGCTCTCATTTGATCGGGCTTTCGGCCAACGTCCTGACTTTC. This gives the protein CASSSHLIGLSANVLTF.

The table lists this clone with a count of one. The CDR3 protein is CASSRDNSPLHF. CDR3 DNA: TGTGCCAGCAGTCGAGATAATTCACCCCTCCACTTT. This chain uses TRBV11-2 with TRBJ1-6; D remains unclear. Germline CDR1 reads SGHAT; CDR2 reads FQNNGV. This CDR3 is 12 amino acids long. V was cut by 6 bases and J by 5 bases, with 5 bases left in between.